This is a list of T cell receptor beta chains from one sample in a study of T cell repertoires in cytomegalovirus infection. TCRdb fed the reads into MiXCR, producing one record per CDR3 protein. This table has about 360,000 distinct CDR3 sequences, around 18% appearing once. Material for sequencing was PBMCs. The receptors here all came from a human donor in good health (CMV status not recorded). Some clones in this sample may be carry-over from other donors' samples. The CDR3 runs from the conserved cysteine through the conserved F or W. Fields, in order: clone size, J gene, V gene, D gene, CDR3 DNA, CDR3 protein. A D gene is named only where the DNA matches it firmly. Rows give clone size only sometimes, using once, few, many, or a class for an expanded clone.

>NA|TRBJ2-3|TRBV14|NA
TGTGCCAGCAGCCAAGGGTATGCTACGCAGTATTTT
CASSQGYATQYF
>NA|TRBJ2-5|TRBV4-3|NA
TGCGCCAGCAGCCAAAGGTGGCGGAGTGGAGAGACCCAGTACTTC
CASSQRWRSGETQYF
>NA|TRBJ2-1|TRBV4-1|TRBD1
TGTGCCAGCAGCCAAACCGGGACAGGGGGAATAGAGCAGTTCTTC
CASSQTGTGGIEQFF
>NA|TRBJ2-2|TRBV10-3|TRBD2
TGTGCCATCAGTGTGGGAGGGGCCACGAACACCGGGGAGCTGTTTTTT
CAISVGGATNTGELFF
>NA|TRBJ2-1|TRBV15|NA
TGTGCCACCAGCAAAGCAGGGTTCACGGGCAATGAGCAGTTCTTC
CATSKAGFTGNEQFF
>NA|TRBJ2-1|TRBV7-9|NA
TGTGCCAGCAGCTTATCCGGGGCGAGGGCGGGGAATGAGCAGTTCTTC
CASSLSGARAGNEQFF
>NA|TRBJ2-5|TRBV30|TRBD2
TGTGCCTGGAGTATAGGACTAGCTCAAGAGACCCAGTACTTC
CAWSIGLAQETQYF
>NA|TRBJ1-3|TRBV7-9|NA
TGTGCCAGCAGCTTAGCGCAGTCCGGAAACACCATATATTTT
CASSLAQSGNTIYF
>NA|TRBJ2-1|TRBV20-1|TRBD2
TGCAGTGCTCTACCTCGGACTAGCGGACGCTACAATGAGCAGTTCTTC
CSALPRTSGRYNEQFF
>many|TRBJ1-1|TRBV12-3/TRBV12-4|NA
TGTGCCAGCAGTTTAGGGGGTCACACTGAAGCTTTCTTT
CASSLGGHTEAFF
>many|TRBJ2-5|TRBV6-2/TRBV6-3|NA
TGTGCCAGCAGTTCAGCTCCTCCGGGGGACCGAGGGAGGACCCAGTACTTC
CASSSAPPGDRGRTQYF
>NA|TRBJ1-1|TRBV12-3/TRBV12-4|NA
TGTGCCAGCAGACCAACCCGTCCCACTGAAGCTTTCTTT
CASRPTRPTEAFF
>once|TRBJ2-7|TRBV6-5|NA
TGTGCCAGCAGTTACTCTACGACAGTTTCCATCTACGAGCAGTACTTC
CASSYSTTVSIYEQYF
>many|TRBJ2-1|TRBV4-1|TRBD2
TGCGCCAGCAGCCCCGAGGGTAGCGGGGGGAGATACAATGAGCAGTTCTTC
CASSPEGSGGRYNEQFF
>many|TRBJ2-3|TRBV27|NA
TGTGCCAGCAGTTTATCTCCGGTGGCGAGCGCTAGCACAGATACGCAGTATTTT
CASSLSPVASASTDTQYF
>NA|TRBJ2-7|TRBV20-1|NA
TGCAGTGCTAAAAACAGCGGTGAGCAGTACTTC
CSAKNSGEQYF
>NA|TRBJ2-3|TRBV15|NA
TGTGCCACCAGCAGTAGTAGCAGGGGCACAGATACGCAGTATTTT
CATSSSSRGTDTQYF
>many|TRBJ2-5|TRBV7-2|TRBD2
TGTGCCAGCAGCTATACTAGCGCCGAAGAGACCCAGTACTTC
CASSYTSAEETQYF
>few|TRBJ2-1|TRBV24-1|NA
TGTGCCACCAGTGAATACGCCGGGACAAAAAATGAGCAGTTCTTC
CATSEYAGTKNEQFF
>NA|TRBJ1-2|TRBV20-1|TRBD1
TGCAGTGCTCGGACAGGGGGTAACTATGGCTACACCTTC
CSARTGGNYGYTF
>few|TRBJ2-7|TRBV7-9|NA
TGTGCCAGCAGCTCGATTGGCAGGACAGAAGCCTACGAGCAGTACTTC
CASSSIGRTEAYEQYF
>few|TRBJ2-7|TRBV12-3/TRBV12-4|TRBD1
TGTGCCAGCAGCCGTGACAGGGTCACCTACGAGCAGTACTTC
CASSRDRVTYEQYF
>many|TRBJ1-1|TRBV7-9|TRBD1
TGTGCCAGCAGCGGCCCGGGACAGGGGGCGAACACTGAAGCTTTCTTT
CASSGPGQGANTEAFF
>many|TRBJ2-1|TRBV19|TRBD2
TGTGCCAGTAATCTAGCGGGATTAAGTCACAATGAGCAGTTCTTC
CASNLAGLSHNEQFF
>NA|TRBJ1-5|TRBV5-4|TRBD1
TGTGCCAGCAGCGGTCAGGGGGCGAATTATCCCTTAAATCAGCCCCAGCATTTT
CASSGQGANYPLNQPQHF
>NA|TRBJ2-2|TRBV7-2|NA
TGTGCCAGCAGCCCGAGGACAGCCTCGGGGACCGGGGAGCTGTTTTTT
CASSPRTASGTGELFF
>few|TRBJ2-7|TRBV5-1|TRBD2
TGCGCCAGCAGCTTGGCTAGCGGGAGGGCTGGCGAGCAGTACTTC
CASSLASGRAGEQYF
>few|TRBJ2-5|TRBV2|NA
TGTGCCAGCAGCCAGTGGGAGACCCAGTACTTC
CASSQWETQYF
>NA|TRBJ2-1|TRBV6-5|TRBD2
TGTGCCAGCAAGAGATGGACTAGCGGGACCAACAATGAGCAGTTCTTC
CASKRWTSGTNNEQFF
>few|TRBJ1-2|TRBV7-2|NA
TGTGCCAGCAGCCTCTCAACAGCCCCCTATGGCTACACCTTC
CASSLSTAPYGYTF
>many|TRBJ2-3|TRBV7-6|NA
TGTGCCAGCAGCCCTAGCAGGGATACGCAGTATTTT
CASSPSRDTQYF
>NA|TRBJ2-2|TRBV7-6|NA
TGTGCCAGCAGTCAAGCAGGGAGTATCGGGGAGCTGTTTTTT
CASSQAGSIGELFF
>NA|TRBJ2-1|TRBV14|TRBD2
TGTGCCAGCAGCCAATTAGGGACTAGCGGATACAATGAGCAGTTCTTC
CASSQLGTSGYNEQFF
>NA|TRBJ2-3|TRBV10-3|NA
TGTGCCATCAGTAACAGTCCAGGGGAAAGCACAGATACGCAGTATTTT
CAISNSPGESTDTQYF
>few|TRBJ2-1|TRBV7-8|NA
TGTGCCAGCAGCTTAGGCGTCGTGACCCCCAATGAGCAGTTCTTC
CASSLGVVTPNEQFF
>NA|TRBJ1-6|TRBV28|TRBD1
TGTGCCAGCAGCCACAGGGGGTCACCCCTCCACTTT
CASSHRGSPLHF
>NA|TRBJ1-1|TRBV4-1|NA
TGCGCCAGCAGCCAAGGTTTAGGGACTTTAATTTCTAACACTGAAGCTTTCTTT
CASSQGLGTLISNTEAFF
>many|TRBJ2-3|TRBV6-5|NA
TGTGCCAGCAGTTACGGAGGCTACTCAGGGGAGAGGTCTACGCAGTATTTT
CASSYGGYSGERSTQYF
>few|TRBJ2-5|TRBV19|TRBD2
TGTGCCAGTAGTACCCGGACTAGCGGGAGTTTGGAGACCCAGTACTTC
CASSTRTSGSLETQYF
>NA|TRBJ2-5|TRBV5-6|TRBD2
TGTGCCAGCAGCTTGACTAGCGGGAGGGGTCGGGAGACCCAGTACTTC
CASSLTSGRGRETQYF
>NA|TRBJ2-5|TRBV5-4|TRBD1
TGTGCCAGCAGCTTGGTAGGGACAGCCGAAGAGACCCAGTACTTC
CASSLVGTAEETQYF
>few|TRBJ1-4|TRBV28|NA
TGTGCCAGCAGTTTGGACCGGGGAGCAACTAATGAAAAACTGTTTTTT
CASSLDRGATNEKLFF
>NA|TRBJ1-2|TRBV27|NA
TGTGCCAGCAGTCCCCGTTTCGGGCCAGCCTATGGCTACACCTTC
CASSPRFGPAYGYTF
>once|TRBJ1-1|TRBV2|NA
TGTGCCAGCAAAGGGGATCTGAACACTGAAGCTTTCTTT
CASKGDLNTEAFF
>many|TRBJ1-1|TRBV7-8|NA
TGTGCCAGCAGCTTTCGTGGCAGAGTGGAAGCTTTCTTT
CASSFRGRVEAFF
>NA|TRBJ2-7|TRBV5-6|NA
TGTGCCAGCAGCTTCACCGGGATTTACGAGCAGTACTTC
CASSFTGIYEQYF
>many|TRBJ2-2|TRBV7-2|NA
TGTGCCAGCAGCCCCGCTCTAGGGGGGGGGTACACCGGGGAGCTGTTTTTT
CASSPALGGGYTGELFF
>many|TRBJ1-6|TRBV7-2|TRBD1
TGTGCCAGCAGCTACGGGGGGGGGACAGGGGCCTATAATTCACCCCTCCACTTT
CASSYGGGTGAYNSPLHF